Presented here are 6 T cell receptor beta chains from one specimen sequenced in a study of tumor-infiltrating lymphocytes in primary liver carcinoma (TCRdb year 2017). Without any cell sorting, total RNA and DNA were extracted together from about 20-30 mg of bulk tissue using the AllPrep DNA/RNA mini kit. The sequencing machine was an Illumina HiSeq 2500. TCRbeta-specific cDNA was reverse-transcribed from around 500 ng total RNA using a constant-region primer and ProtoScript II reverse transcriptase. TCRbeta libraries were built with three nested multiplex PCR rounds, a slightly modified ARM-PCR procedure. Each of the first two PCR rounds ran for approximately 10 cycles using multiplex TRBV1-TRBV30 forward primers together with a Cbeta reverse primer. The public reads were reprocessed in TCRdb via fastp at Q25 and MiXCR, keeping in-frame beta chains. Each entry merges the rows of one CDR3 protein and shows their most common DNA and genes. Across this sample there are more than 60,000 distinct CDR3 sequences, with roughly two thirds seen only once. Roughly 26% of the sample lies in the top ten.

The specimen sequenced was liver tumor tissue from sampling region 4. The label giving this sample's cell subset or site can be read as: tumor region T4, right-lateral pole. Receptor source: a man in his forties or fifties with primary liver carcinoma and hepatitis B virus infection.

As to this clonotype: This likely comes from a read error, as the CDR3 has no conserved phenylalanine or tryptophan at its end. The chain combines TRBV29-1 with TRBJ2-5; D unresolved. There are 12 residues in the CDR3. Germline CDR1 SQVTM, CDR2 ANQGSEA. CDR3: CSGRAYQETQYS. The CDR3 DNA reads as TGCAGCGGCCGAGCGTACCAAGAAACCCAGTACTCC.

J is TRBJ2-7 and V is TRBV12-3 or TRBV12-4; D is unclear. With 1 base removed from V and 0 bases from J, the gap between germline ends came to 7 bases. CDR3 size: 14 residues. The CDR3 region is CASSLGASSYEQYF. CDR3 sequence (DNA): TGTGCCAGCAGTTTAGGTGCGAGCTCCTACGAGCAGTACTTC.

The chain is built from TRBV7-6 and TRBJ2-7; 7 nucleotides align to TRBD2. The V gene's germline CDR1 is SGHVS and CDR2 FNYEAQ. CDR3 length: 17 amino acids. The V gene end was trimmed by 5 bases and the J gene end by 0 bases; junction bases not matched to a gene: 13. DNA for the CDR3: TGTGCCAGCAGCCTTTACTCCGGGACTACAAGCTCCTACGAGCAGTACTTC. Its protein product is CASSLYSGTTSSYEQYF.

The chain links TRBV11-1 to TRBJ2-3, with a weak D call TRBD1 (6 bases). This CDR3 is built from 16 residues. Germline V gene lookup returns CDR1 SGHAT and CDR2 FQDESV (reference sequence). Trimming pared 8 bases from V and 2 bases from J, leaving 20 bases between. Written as DNA, the CDR3 is TGTGCCAGCGATCGCAGGGGTCGCTACCCCACAGATACGCAGTATTTT. It encodes CASDRRGRYPTDTQYF.

This clonotype occurred many times. The CDR3 DNA follows: TGTGCCATCAGTGAATGGTCCGAGCAGTACTTC. Amino acid sequence: CAISEWSEQYF. This chain uses TRBV10-3 with TRBJ2-7; D is ambiguous. CDR3 length: 11 residues. V was pared by 3 bases and J by 6 bases, with 6 bases between. Germline CDR1 ENHRY, CDR2 SYGVKD.

This sequence joins TRBV6-6 and TRBJ2-7; D possibly corresponds to TRBD2 (6 bases). The CDR3 totals 14 residues. Germline V gene lookup returns CDR1 MNHNY and CDR2 SVGAGI (reference sequence). CDR3 nucleotides: TGTGACAACAGTTACTCGGGCGGGAACTACGAGCAGTACTTC. It codes for CDNSYSGGNYEQYF.